Included here is one TCR beta chain sequence, with context. No cognate antigen has been identified for it. No much larger clone exists at a distance of one base, and base qualities are not known. TCRbeta CDR3 regions were amplified from genomic DNA by means of the immunoSEQ Assay, a bias-controlled multiplex PCR. Under the source paper's analysis protocol: Within the assay, amplification of reference gene primers was used to estimate how many nucleated cells each sample contained. To quantify the absolute abundance of each unique TCRbeta CDR3 rearrangement, sequence reads were collapsed and filtered. For each sample, productive Simpson clonality was calculated as the square root of Simpson's diversity index over productive rearrangements. Not all clones reach the TCRdb copy of this immuneACCESS table, which keeps in-frame sequences only. Checked studies attribute under half of the gap to unresolved V genes and leave the rest unexplained. V, J and clone size are those of that table, while D and trimming were read from the DNA. The table for this sample lists a few hundred thousand clones; approximately 90% of them were counted only once. The leading ten clones occupy 3.5% to 4% of the sample.

The data originate from a study of blood T cell repertoires in COVID-19 (dated by TCRdb to the early 2020s). About the full investigation: Collaborator samples came from the United States, Italy and Spain and covered acute and convalescent phases of COVID-19. Nearly every sample came with metadata listing a de-identified subject ID, COVID-19 status, age in years and sex. The repertoires were made available in a free public database intended to serve as a resource for research on the immune response to SARS-CoV-2. The prospective study material was composed of cDNA or gDNA derived from T cells, B-cell-depleted T cells, or PBMCs. Where available, HLA class I and class II types were obtained from metadata supplied by the sample provider rather than from assay-based typing. Samples came from the ongoing ImmuneRACE study (first 160 participants) plus 1,254 subjects from 6 global collaborators. Subjects who had been exposed to COVID-19, were actively infected with it, or had recovered from it provided the deeply sampled blood TCRbeta repertoires that made up the dataset.

The collaborating institutions used their own protocols to collect whole blood in K2EDTA tubes. For TCRbeta analysis, collaborator samples were shipped as frozen whole blood, as isolated PBMCs, or as DNA extracted from either sample type. Overall results and qualifications from the work: Clinical and demographic metadata were provided uncurated, with the amount varying by source and participant.

V and J are trimmed by 3 bases and 4 bases, and the gene matches miss 6 bases of the junction. From the cysteine through the phenylalanine, the CDR3 covers 15 amino acids. Only the CDR3 region is kept as DNA, spanning 45 bases read in frame from base 1. Per the germline V gene (reference sequence), LNHDA is the CDR1 and SQIVND is the CDR2. This receptor chain uses TRBV19 and TRBJ2-7; 10 nucleotides in the junction match TRBD1. The source is a woman aged 45-65 years with active or convalescent COVID-19. Sequences were obtained from peripheral blood. Here is the DNA: TGTGCCAGTAGTATTGGTGGGACAGGGGAGTACGAGCAGTACTTC. It translates as CASSIGGTGEYEQYF.